The next 18 T cell receptor beta chains were all read from a single sample in a study of blood T cell repertoires in COVID-19. Some clones are missing from TCRdb's copy, which holds only in-frame ones; the method was immunoSEQ multiplex PCR. The table records some 42,000 clones, roughly 92% of them present only once. The specimen sequenced was peripheral blood. These receptors were collected from a man in his forties or fifties with active COVID-19.

CDR3 sequence (DNA): TGTGCCAGCAGGCCCCGCCCGGGACAGGGGAGAACCGGGGAGCTGTTTTTT. Translation gives CASRPRPGQGRTGELFF. The chain uses TRBV5-4 and TRBJ2-2, with 10 bases aligning to TRBD1. The CDR3 extends over 17 amino acids. V lost 5 bases, J lost 5 bases, and 12 bases stayed unmatched. Germline loops: CDR1 SGHNT, CDR2 YYREEE (reference sequence).

The genes are TRBV7-9 and TRBJ1-3; a weak D match, TRBD1 (5 bases). The CDR3 is 18 residues long. Germline CDR1 is SEHNR and CDR2 is FQNEAQ (reference sequence). Trimming took off 1 base at V and 3 bases at J, with 19 bases between the two ends. CDR3 nucleotides: TGTGCCAGCAGCTTAGATGGGGCGACCGAGTCCTATGGAAACACCATATATTTT. Its protein is CASSLDGATESYGNTIYF.

This chain links TRBV4-2 with TRBJ1-1; weak D call: TRBD1 (6 bases). Per germline, CDR1 LGHNA and CDR2 YNFKEQ. Trimming took off 0 bases at V and 2 bases at J, with 10 bases between the two ends. The CDR3 sequence is 15 residues long. The CDR3 is CASSQDRGANTEAFF. The DNA for the CDR3 is TGTGCCAGCAGCCAAGACCGGGGGGCAAACACTGAAGCTTTCTTT.

The CDR3 DNA sequence: TGTGCCAGCAGTTACTCAATTCAGGGTGACTATGGCTACACCTTC. Translated, it gives CASSYSIQGDYGYTF. V gene TRBV6-5 combines with J gene TRBJ1-2; D is perhaps TRBD1 (5 bases). Germline V CDR1 and CDR2: MNHEY, SVGAGI. V was shortened by 0 bases and J by 3 bases, with 11 bases between the two germline ends. CDR3 size: 15 residues.

The chain combines TRBV2 with TRBJ2-5; TRBD1 matches at 8 bases. J lost 5 bases, V lost 11 bases, and 7 bases had no gene match. This CDR3 spans 12 amino acids. Germline CDR1 reads SNHLY; CDR2 reads FYNNEI. CDR3 bases: TGTGCCGGAAACACAGGGGGTGAGACCCAGTACTTC. It is translated as CAGNTGGETQYF.

The CDR3 region has the DNA TGTGCCAGCAGCTCCGTCCGGGGGATGCCCGCCTACAATGAGCAGTTCTTC. As protein: CASSSVRGMPAYNEQFF. The J gene is TRBJ2-1, the V gene TRBV7-3; D might be TRBD2 (6 bases). The germline gives CDR1 SGHTA, CDR2 FQGTGA. V lost 4 bases, J lost 2 bases, and 18 bases lay in between. CDR3 length equals 17 residues.

This clone occurred once. The chain combines TRBV5-6 with TRBJ2-3, with 10 bases that match TRBD2. The J segment lost 3 bases and the V segment lost 1 base, leaving 8 bases of the junction unmatched. The germline V gene has CDR1 SGHDT and CDR2 YYEEEE. The CDR3 runs to 17 residues. Written as DNA, the CDR3 is TGTGCCAGCAGCTTGAGGCTAGCGGGAGATGAAACAGATACGCAGTATTTT. Translating it yields CASSLRLAGDETDTQYF.

This sequence joins TRBV28 and TRBJ1-6; maybe TRBD1 (6 bases). V dropped 6 bases and J dropped 6 bases, with 12 bases sitting between them. This CDR3 spans 14 amino acids. Looked up from germline, CDR1 is MDHEN and CDR2 is SYDVKM. This CDR3 is CASSLQGGNSPLHF. As DNA, the CDR3 is TGTGCCAGCAGCCTTCAAGGGGGTAATTCACCCCTCCACTTT.

The chain employs TRBV15 and TRBJ2-1; D not certain. This CDR3 spans 19 amino acids. Germline CDR1 LNHNV, CDR2 YYDKDF (reference sequence). Between the trimmed V and J ends, which lost 0 bases and 2 bases, there was a span of 20 bases. CDR3: CATSRDVLRLASPYNEQFF. The CDR3 bases are TGTGCCACCAGCAGAGATGTGTTGAGGTTGGCTTCCCCCTACAATGAGCAGTTCTTC.

The chain joins TRBV30 to TRBJ2-5; 7 bases fit TRBD2. The germline V gene encodes CDR1 GTSNPN and CDR2 SVGIG (reference sequence). This CDR3 spans 15 amino acids. Unmatched junction bases numbered 13, after V lost 1 base and J lost 8 bases. The CDR3 nucleotides are TGTGCCTGGAGTGCCATAGGGAGCGGGACGAAAACCCAGTACTTC. Its translation: CAWSAIGSGTKTQYF.

The J gene is TRBJ2-5, the V gene TRBV2; TRBD2 agrees at 10 bases. This CDR3 has 17 amino acids. In germline, CDR1 is SNHLY, CDR2 FYNNEI. V lost 0 bases and J lost 2; bases outside the gene matches: 6. DNA for the CDR3: TGTGCCAGCAGTGAAGCGGGGGCAGCGGGAGGGCAAGAGACCCAGTACTTC. Its protein product is CASSEAGAAGGQETQYF.

The chain joins TRBV6-6 to TRBJ1-5; weak D call: TRBD1 (5 bases). The germline V gene encodes CDR1 MNHNY and CDR2 SVGAGI (reference sequence). V lost 4 bases to trimming and J lost 5 bases, with 9 bases between them. This CDR3 spans 13 amino acids. The CDR3 bases are TGTGCCAGCAGTTTTACGGGGGATCAGCCCCAGCATTTT. Its protein product is CASSFTGDQPQHF.

V is TRBV3-1 (or the pseudogene TRBV3-2) and J is TRBJ1-6; weak D call: TRBD1 (5 bases). From germline, CDR1 is LGHDT and CDR2 YNNKEL (reference sequence). CDR3 size: 16 residues. Trimming took 0 bases from V and 8 from J, leaving 14 bases between them. CDR3 sequence (DNA): TGTGCCAGCAGCCAAGATGGGGCGGGATTTGATTCACCCCTCCACTTT. It translates to CASSQDGAGFDSPLHF.

The chain links TRBV6-5 to TRBJ1-1; tentatively, D is TRBD1 (5 bases). V lost 11 bases and J lost 0, with 10 bases in between. Germline V CDR1 and CDR2: MNHEY, SVGAGI. This CDR3 comprises 12 residues. This CDR3 is CAVKGMNTEAFF. The CDR3 DNA follows: TGTGCCGTGAAGGGGATGAACACTGAAGCTTTCTTT.

The rearrangement links TRBV6-5 to TRBJ2-1, with TRBD2 matching 7 bases. Germline loops: CDR1 MNHEY, CDR2 SVGAGI. With 8 bases clipped from V and 0 bases from J, the junction kept 4 bases outside the gene matches. The CDR3 runs to 14 residues. CDR3 nucleotides: TGTGCCAGCTGCTCTAGCGGCTCCTACAATGAGCAGTTCTTC. It yields the protein CASCSSGSYNEQFF.

This rearrangement joins TRBV7-2 to TRBJ2-4, with D possibly being TRBD1 (5 bases). CDR1 SGHTA and CDR2 FQGNSA come from the germline V gene. This CDR3 has 15 amino acids. The ends were cut back, 1 base at V and 5 bases at J, with 12 bases in the middle. CDR3 sequence reads: CASSLVAGHENIQYF. CDR3 bases: TGTGCCAGCAGCTTAGTGGCAGGGCACGAAAACATTCAGTACTTC.

The genes are TRBV7-8 and TRBJ1-1, with TRBD1 matching 8 bases. Germline CDR1 and CDR2: SGHVS and FQNEAQ. V trimming: 0 bases; J trimming: 8 bases; junction bases outside the gene matches: 5. The CDR3 consists of 14 residues. CDR3 in DNA: TGTGCCAGCAGCTTAGCTGGTCGGGACAGGGAAGCTTTCTTT. Translation gives CASSLAGRDREAFF.

This chain links TRBV18 with TRBJ2-1; possible D gene TRBD1, 6 bases. CDR1 and CDR2 (germline): KGHSH, LQKENI. V was cut by 6 bases and J by 6 bases, with 21 bases left in between. This CDR3 comprises 16 residues. CDR3 nucleotide sequence: TGTGCCAGCTCTCAGGGAAGGGGTTGGGGGCCCAATGAGCAGTTCTTC. It codes for CASSQGRGWGPNEQFF.